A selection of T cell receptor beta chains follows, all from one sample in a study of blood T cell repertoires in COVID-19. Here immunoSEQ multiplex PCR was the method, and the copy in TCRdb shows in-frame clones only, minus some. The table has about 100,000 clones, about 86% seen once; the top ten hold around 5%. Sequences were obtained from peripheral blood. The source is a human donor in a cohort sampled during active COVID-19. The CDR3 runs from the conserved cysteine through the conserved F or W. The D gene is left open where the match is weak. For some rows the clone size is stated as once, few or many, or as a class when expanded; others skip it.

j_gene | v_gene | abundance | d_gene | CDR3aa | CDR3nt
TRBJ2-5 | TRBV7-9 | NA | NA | CASSPLGQGPRETQYF | TGTGCCAGCAGCCCTCTTGGACAAGGCCCCAGGGAGACCCAGTACTTC
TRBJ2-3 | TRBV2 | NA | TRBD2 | CASSRDTPGLAGTDTQYF | TGTGCCAGCAGTCGGGACACGCCGGGACTAGCGGGCACAGATACGCAGTATTTT
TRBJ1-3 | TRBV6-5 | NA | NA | CASSYGRSSGNTIYF | TGTGCCAGCAGTTACGGCAGGTCCTCTGGAAACACCATATATTTT
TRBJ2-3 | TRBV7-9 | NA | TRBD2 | CASSLAGAGVGTDTQYF | TGTGCCAGCAGCTTAGCCGGGGCGGGAGTCGGCACAGATACGCAGTATTTT
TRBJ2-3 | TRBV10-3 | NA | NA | CAISAKRTSTDTQYF | TGTGCCATCAGTGCAAAGCGGACCAGCACAGATACGCAGTATTTT
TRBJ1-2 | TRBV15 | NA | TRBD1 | CATSTTGGTETRYGYTF | TGTGCCACCAGCACCACCGGCGGGACAGAGACCCGATATGGCTACACCTTC
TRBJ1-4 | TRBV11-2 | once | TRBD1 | CASSSRDRVSKLFF | TGTGCCAGCAGCAGCCGGGACAGGGTCTCAAAACTGTTTTTT
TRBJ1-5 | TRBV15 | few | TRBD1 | CATRDRGYQPQHF | TGTGCCACCAGGGACAGGGGATATCAGCCCCAGCATTTT
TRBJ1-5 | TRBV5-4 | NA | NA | CASSLDNNQPQHF | TGTGCCAGCAGCTTGGACAATAATCAGCCCCAGCATTTT
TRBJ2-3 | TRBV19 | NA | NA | CASSIISLDTQYF | TGTGCCAGTAGTATAATATCGTTAGATACGCAGTATTTT
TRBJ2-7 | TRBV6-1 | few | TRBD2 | CASSETGTSSYEQYF | TGTGCCAGCAGTGAAACCGGGACTAGCTCCTACGAGCAGTACTTC
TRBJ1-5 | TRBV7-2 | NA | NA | CASSWGVGQPQHF | TGTGCCAGCAGCTGGGGGGTCGGGCAGCCCCAGCATTTT
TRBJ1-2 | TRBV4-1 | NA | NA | CASSQDGLQSYTF | TGCGCCAGCAGCCAAGATGGTCTTCAGAGCTACACCTTC
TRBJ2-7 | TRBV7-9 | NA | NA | CASSLEQLGEQYF | TGTGCCAGCAGCTTAGAACAGCTGGGTGAGCAGTACTTC
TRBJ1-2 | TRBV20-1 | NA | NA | CSASPSQGGYDGYTF | TGCAGTGCTAGTCCTTCCCAGGGAGGGTACGATGGCTACACCTTC
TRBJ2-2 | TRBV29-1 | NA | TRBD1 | CSVTTGVTTGELFF | TGCAGCGTGACGACAGGGGTTACCACCGGGGAGCTGTTTTTT
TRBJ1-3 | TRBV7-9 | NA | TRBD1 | CASSLGRGQGIPPGNTIYF | TGTGCCAGCAGCTTAGGTAGGGGACAGGGAATCCCACCTGGAAACACCATATATTTT
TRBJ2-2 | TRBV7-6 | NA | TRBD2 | CASNPLAGALTGELFF | TGTGCCAGCAATCCGCTAGCGGGAGCTTTGACCGGGGAGCTGTTTTTT
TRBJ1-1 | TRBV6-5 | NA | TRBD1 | CASRPTGGSTEAFF | TGTGCCAGCAGGCCGACAGGGGGCTCCACTGAAGCTTTCTTT
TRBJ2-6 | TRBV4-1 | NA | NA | CASSRWTATSSGANVLTF | TGCGCCAGCAGCCGGTGGACTGCAACGAGCTCTGGGGCCAACGTCCTGACTTTC
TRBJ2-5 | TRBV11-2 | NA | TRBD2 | CASSLEGRVWETQYF | TGTGCCAGCAGCTTAGAGGGGAGGGTCTGGGAGACCCAGTACTTC
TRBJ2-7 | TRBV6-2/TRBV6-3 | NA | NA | CASSGAGLSGYEQYF | TGTGCCAGCAGTGGCGCCGGGTTGAGTGGCTACGAGCAGTACTTC
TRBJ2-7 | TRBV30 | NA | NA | CAWSRRDHYEQYF | TGTGCCTGGAGCCGCAGGGATCACTACGAGCAGTACTTC
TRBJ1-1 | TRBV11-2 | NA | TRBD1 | CASSLVRGLGNTEAFF | TGTGCCAGCAGCTTAGTCAGGGGGCTAGGGAACACTGAAGCTTTCTTT
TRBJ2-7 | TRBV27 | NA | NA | CASSLLGQTYEQYF | TGTGCCAGCAGTTTACTGGGGCAGACTTACGAGCAGTACTTC
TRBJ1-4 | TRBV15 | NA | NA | CATSRATGSATNEKLFF | TGTGCCACCAGCAGAGCTACAGGCAGTGCAACTAATGAAAAACTGTTTTTT
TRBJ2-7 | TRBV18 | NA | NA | CASSPPGGNSYEQYF | TGTGCCAGCTCACCACCGGGGGGAAACTCCTACGAGCAGTACTTC
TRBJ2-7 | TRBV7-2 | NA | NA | CASSQTAGPSYEQYF | TGTGCCAGCAGCCAAACGGCGGGTCCTTCCTACGAGCAGTACTTC
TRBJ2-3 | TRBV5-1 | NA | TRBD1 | CASSLDTGTAVNF | TGCGCCAGCAGCTTGGATACCGGGACAGCTGTTAATTTT
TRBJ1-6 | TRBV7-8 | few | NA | CASSKTRPPNSPLHF | TGTGCCAGCAGCAAGACACGTCCGCCTAATTCACCCCTCCACTTT
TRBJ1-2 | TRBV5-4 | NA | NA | CASSFPPDRGYTF | TGTGCCAGCAGCTTTCCACCAGACAGGGGCTACACCTTC
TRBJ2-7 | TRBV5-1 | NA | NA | CASSLAEGRGTYEQYF | TGCGCCAGCAGCTTGGCGGAGGGGAGAGGGACCTACGAGCAGTACTTC
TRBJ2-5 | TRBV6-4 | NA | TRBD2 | CASSSKAGGMETQYF | TGTGCCAGCAGCTCCAAGGCGGGAGGGATGGAGACCCAGTACTTC
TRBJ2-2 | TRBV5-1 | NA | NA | CASSFRGNTGELFF | TGCGCCAGCAGTTTCAGGGGGAACACCGGGGAGCTGTTTTTT
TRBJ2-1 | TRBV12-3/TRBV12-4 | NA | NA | CASSLTRGEQFF | TGTGCCAGCAGTTTGACTAGAGGGGAGCAGTTCTTC
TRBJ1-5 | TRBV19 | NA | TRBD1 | CASSPDRASNQPQHF | TGTGCCAGTAGTCCGGACAGGGCAAGCAATCAGCCCCAGCATTTT
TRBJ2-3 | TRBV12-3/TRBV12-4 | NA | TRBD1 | CASSLSGGTQYF | TGTGCCAGCAGTTTATCAGGGGGTACGCAGTATTTT
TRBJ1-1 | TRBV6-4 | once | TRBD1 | CASRPGQVNTEAFF | TGTGCCAGCAGGCCGGGACAGGTAAACACTGAAGCTTTCTTT
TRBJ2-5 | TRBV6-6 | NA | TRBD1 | CASSRSGGPTETQYF | TGTGCCAGCAGTCGATCAGGGGGTCCGACAGAGACCCAGTACTTC
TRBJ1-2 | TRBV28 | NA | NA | CASSVTGNYGYTF | TGTGCCAGCAGTGTGACCGGGAACTATGGCTACACCTTC
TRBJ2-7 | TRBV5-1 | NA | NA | CASSLRETSSYEQYF | TGCGCCAGCAGCTTGAGGGAGACCAGCTCCTACGAGCAGTACTTC
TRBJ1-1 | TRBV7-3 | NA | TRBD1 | CASSTSPGDRIKDTEAFF | TGTGCCAGCAGCACATCCCCTGGGGACAGAATAAAAGACACTGAAGCTTTCTTT